The entry below describes one T cell receptor beta chain. Sequencing of TCR beta was carried out in blood CD8+ and CD4+ T cells. This CDR3 has 14 residues. Per the germline V gene, CDR1 is MNHEY and CDR2 is SVGAGI. Trimming pared 0 bases from V and 7 bases from J, leaving 9 bases between. This record belongs to a study of CD8 T cells in Susac syndrome. Random hexamers served to reverse transcribe roughly 0.5 to 1 ug RNA. TCRdb reanalysed the immunoSEQ multiplex PCR reads using MiXCR and keeps one entry per CDR3 protein. In the table there are a few hundred thousand distinct CDR3 sequences, around 93% of which are singletons.

The clonotype originates from a human donor with multiple sclerosis. The sample consisted of CD4+ T cells from PBMCs. The V gene is TRBV6-5, the J gene TRBJ2-2, with D unresolved. The CDR3 loop is CASSYSRDSGELFF. The DNA for the CDR3 is TGTGCCAGCAGTTACTCTAGGGATAGCGGGGAGCTGTTTTTT.